Below are 14 T cell receptor beta chains sequenced from a single sample in a study of glioma-infiltrating T cells (dated by TCRdb to 2015 to 2016). Sequencing took place on an Illumina MiSeq. TCR alpha and beta CDR3 regions were amplified with the iRepertoire nested amplicon-rescue multiplex PCR (arm-PCR) platform from RNA. Starting from the raw public reads, TCRdb applied fastp trimming at Q25, assembled clones with MiXCR and retained in-frame beta chains. Merged by CDR3 protein, the rows form single entries marked with the most common genes and DNA. The sample records 400,000 or so distinct CDR3 sequences, 41% of which are singletons. The ten top clones hold approximately 12% of the sample. The sample was glioma tissue, nonneoplastic brain tissue, or PBMCs (not recorded which). The receptors come from a human donor with low-grade glioma or glioblastoma, undergoing nonglioma brain surgery, or in good health (not recorded which).

On this clonotype: A much larger clone lies one base from this, so it may be a read error. The genes are TRBV27 and TRBJ2-5; tentative D call: TRBD1 (6 bases). The germline V and J ends were trimmed by 6 bases and 0 bases, with 14 bases remaining between them. In germline, CDR1 is MNHEY, CDR2 SMNVEV (reference sequence). This CDR3 region has 15 residues. The CDR3 DNA reads TGTGCCAGCAGCCCGGGACACCCGTACCAAGAGACCCAGTACTTC. Translating it yields CASSPGHPYQETQYF.

This chain links TRBV12-3 or TRBV12-4 with TRBJ2-1; D gene uncertain. V dropped 3 bases and J dropped 6 bases, with 9 bases sitting between them. This CDR3 region has 13 residues. The CDR3 DNA reads as TGTGCCAGCAGTTTCAACCGTTTCAATGAGCAGTTCTTC. Translation: CASSFNRFNEQFF.

This chain's CDR3 is CASSERASGLKDTQYF. The CDR3 DNA reads as TGTGCCAGCAGTGAAAGGGCTAGCGGTCTCAAAGATACGCAGTATTTT. The chain links TRBV2 to TRBJ2-3; 7 bases match TRBD2. V lost 2 bases and J lost 5; bases outside the gene matches: 10. The length of the CDR3 is 16 residues. In germline, CDR1 is SNHLY, CDR2 FYNNEI.

As regards this clonotype: One junction end disagrees with the germline gene, perhaps due to a read error. The chain employs TRBV25-1 and TRBJ2-7; possible D gene TRBD2, 5 bases. Germline V lookup: CDR1 MGHDK, CDR2 SYGVNS. The CDR3 covers 13 residues. The CDR3 region has the DNA TGTGCCAACAGTCGGTCACAGATTGGAGGGCAGTACTTC. Protein sequence: CANSRSQIGGQYF.

To note about this clonotype: A much larger clone lies a single base off, so this may be a read error. The chain links TRBV15 to TRBJ2-7; D unresolved. This CDR3 comprises 12 residues. Germline CDR1 LNHNV, CDR2 YYDKDF (reference sequence). CDR3 sequence reads: CATSRSHYGQYF. CDR3 nucleotides: TGTGCCACCAGCAGATCCCACTACGGGCAGTACTTC.

This clonotype was seen repeatedly, ten times or more. This chain uses TRBV7-2 with TRBJ2-3; D call uncertain. The V end lost 5 bases, the J end lost 2 bases, and 17 bases lay between the germline ends. Germline V gives CDR1 SGHTA, CDR2 FQGNSA. The CDR3 has 16 residues. The CDR3 DNA is TGTGCCAGCAGCAATCTTGTCTCAAAGGCCACAGATACGCAGTATTTT. Translation: CASSNLVSKATDTQYF.

There are a few counts of this clonotype. V is TRBV19 and J is TRBJ2-7; TRBD1 matches 7 bases. The CDR3 is 14 residues long. The germline gives CDR1 LNHDA, CDR2 SQIVND (reference sequence). Trimming cost V 6 bases and J 1 base; bases outside gene matches: 6. This CDR3 reads CASSDPGQSYEQYF. DNA of the CDR3: TGTGCCAGTAGCGACCCGGGACAGTCCTACGAGCAGTACTTC. Full variable domain (missing parts from reference TRBV19 and TRBJ2-7): DGGITQSPKYLFRKEGQNVTLSCEQNLNHDAMYWYRQDPGQGLRLIYYSQIVNDFQKGDIAEGYSVSREKKESFPLTVTSAQKNPTAFYLCASSDPGQSYEQYFGPGTRLTVT.

The table lists this clonotype with a few counts. V is TRBV20-1 and J is TRBJ2-2; 9 bases match TRBD1. The junction had 6 bases not matched to a gene; V was cut back by 4 bases and J by 3 bases. There are 15 residues in the CDR3. Germline V lookup: CDR1 DFQATT, CDR2 SNEGSKA (reference sequence). The CDR3 sequence: CSATRQGVDTGELFF. CDR3 DNA: TGCAGTGCTACCCGACAGGGGGTGGACACCGGGGAGCTGTTTTTT.

V usage is TRBV7-9 and J usage is TRBJ1-4; unclear D gene. Germline V lookup: CDR1 SEHNR, CDR2 FQNEAQ (reference sequence). CDR3 length: 15 amino acids. V dropped 9 bases and J dropped 5 bases, with 19 bases sitting between them. The chain's CDR3 is CARSPRTMANEKLFF. CDR3 nucleotides: TGTGCCAGAAGCCCTCGGACCATGGCCAATGAAAAACTGTTTTTT.

About this clonotype: One end of the junction varies from germline; a read error may be responsible. The chain is built from TRBV6-2 or TRBV6-3 and TRBJ2-7; 7 bases line up with TRBD1. CDR1 and CDR2 from the germline V gene are MNHEY and SVGEGT. This CDR3 is 13 amino acids long. The CDR3 here is CANSTRTGYKQYF. CDR3 sequence (DNA): TGTGCCAACAGTACCAGGACAGGCTACAAGCAGTACTTC.

This chain uses TRBV27 with TRBJ1-2; D is unresolved. The germline gives CDR1 MNHEY, CDR2 SMNVEV (reference sequence). Between the trimmed V and J ends, which lost 2 bases and 3 bases, there was a span of 10 bases. The CDR3 sequence is 14 residues long. CDR3 region: CASSLRGRDYGYTF. The CDR3 DNA reads TGTGCCAGCAGTTTACGAGGACGGGACTATGGCTACACCTTC.

This clonotype was observed a single time. The chain links TRBV4-1 to TRBJ2-7; 9 positions agree with TRBD1. V trimming: 0 bases; J trimming: 3 bases; junction bases outside the gene matches: 6. The CDR3 runs 16 residues. The germline V gene has CDR1 MGHRA and CDR2 YSYEKL. The CDR3 coding sequence is TGCGCCAGCAGCCAAGACCCCGGGACAGGGATCTACGAGCAGTACTTC. It translates to CASSQDPGTGIYEQYF.

This clonotype was detected only a few times. The rearrangement links TRBV7-3 to TRBJ1-5; 8 bases map to TRBD1. Unmatched junction bases numbered 9, after V lost 5 bases and J lost 3 bases. This CDR3 has 16 amino acids. Germline-derived CDR1 and CDR2 are SGHTA and FQGTGA. Here the CDR3 DNA reads TGTGCCAGCAGCCTTAATCCGACAGGGGTCAATCAGCCCCAGCATTTT. Amino acid sequence: CASSLNPTGVNQPQHF. Full variable domain (outside the CDR3, taken from reference TRBV7-3 and TRBJ1-5): GAGVSQTPSNKVTEKGKYVELRCDPISGHTALYWYRQSLGQGPEFLIYFQGTGAADDSGLPNDRFFAVRPEGSVSTLKIQRTERGDSAVYLCASSLNPTGVNQPQHFGDGTRLSIL.

J is TRBJ2-1 and V is TRBV28; 14 bases fit TRBD2. V dropped 10 bases and J dropped 9; count of bases not matched to a gene: 17. Germline CDR1 and CDR2: MDHEN and SYDVKM. The CDR3 has 17 amino acids. For the CDR3, the DNA is TGTGCCACCTCCCCCGGGCGGACTAGCGGGAGGAATAGTGAGCAGTTCTTC. The encoded protein is CATSPGRTSGRNSEQFF.